Shown below are 23 T cell receptor beta chains from a single sample sequenced in a study of blood T cell repertoires in COVID-19 (dated by TCRdb to 2018 to 2020). Receptor amplification or capture employed the immunoSEQ multiplex PCR assay. What TCRdb holds here is the immuneACCESS table cut down to in-frame rearrangements. Part of the clones is not present; checked against another copy, under half of the missing clones reflect an unresolved V gene, and the others are unexplained. The sample table shows 140,000 or so clones, and more than 70% are seen once. Of the sample, approximately 5% is held by the ten largest clones. The sequencing sample was made of peripheral blood. Source of these receptors: a woman in her forties or fifties with acute or convalescent COVID-19.

The chain links TRBV7-3 to TRBJ2-6, with D perhaps TRBD1 (6 bases). Trimming pared 9 bases from V and 0 bases from J, leaving 24 bases between. Per the germline V gene, CDR1 is SGHTA and CDR2 is FQGTGA. This CDR3 region has 19 residues. The CDR3 bases are TGTGCCAGTCAAAGGAGCAGGGGCGAGACTTTCTCTGGGGCCAACGTCCTGACTTTC. Its protein is CASQRSRGETFSGANVLTF.

V and J are TRBV7-8 and TRBJ2-7, with TRBD2 identical over 9 bases. With 5 bases clipped from V and 6 bases from J, the junction kept 5 bases outside the gene matches. There are 13 residues in the CDR3. The germline CDR1 and CDR2 sequences are SGHVS and FQNEAQ. The CDR3 nucleotides read TGTGCCAGCAGCCAGGGACTAGCAAGCGAGCAGTACTTC. Amino acid sequence: CASSQGLASEQYF.

The rearrangement uses TRBV2 and TRBJ1-2, with D perhaps matching TRBD1 (5 bases). Germline V gene lookup returns CDR1 SNHLY and CDR2 FYNNEI. This CDR3 region has 10 residues. The CDR3 sequence: CTQGPYGYTF. CDR3 sequence (DNA): TGTACCCAGGGTCCTTATGGCTACACCTTC.

This chain uses TRBV19 with TRBJ2-7; TRBD2 aligns across 7 bases. The V gene end was trimmed by 5 bases and the J gene end by 7 bases; junction bases not matched to a gene: 11. The CDR3 covers 14 residues. Germline lookup yields CDR1 LNHDA and CDR2 SQIVND (reference sequence). The CDR3 DNA reads TGTGCCAGTAGTTGGGGTCGGGAGGCATCGGAGCAGTACTTC. Its translation is CASSWGREASEQYF.

J is TRBJ2-2 and V is TRBV7-3; 7 bases are a match to TRBD1. The length of the CDR3 is 14 residues. The germline gives CDR1 SGHTA, CDR2 FQGTGA. Trimming cost V 0 bases and J 6 bases; bases outside gene matches: 1. CDR3 DNA sequence: TGTGCCAGCAGCTTAACAACAGGGGCCGGGGAGCTGTTTTTT. It codes for CASSLTTGAGELFF. Using reference TRBV7-3 and TRBJ2-2 for the parts outside the CDR3, the full variable domain is GAGVSQTPSNKVTEKGKYVELRCDPISGHTALYWYRQSLGQGPEFLIYFQGTGAADDSGLPNDRFFAVRPEGSVSTLKIQRTERGDSAVYLCASSLTTGAGELFFGEGSRLTVL.

This clone was seen more than once but under ten times. This chain uses TRBV27 with TRBJ2-1; 8 bases are shared with TRBD2. Trimming at V came to 7 bases and at J to 9 bases, leaving 14 bases not matched to a gene. Germline CDR1 and CDR2: MNHEY and SMNVEV (reference sequence). This CDR3 is 15 amino acids long. DNA of the CDR3: TGTGCCAGCACCCCTTTTAGTACGGGGGGGACTGAGCAGTTCTTC. This translates into CASTPFSTGGTEQFF.

The chain joins TRBV6-2 or TRBV6-3 to TRBJ2-5, with 13 bases identical to TRBD2. This CDR3 region has 16 residues. V lost 5 bases and J lost 5; bases outside the gene matches: 8. The germline V gene encodes CDR1 MNHEY and CDR2 SVGEGT. For the CDR3, the DNA is TGTGCCAGCAGTACGGGACTAGCGGGGATAGGGGAGACCCAGTACTTC. Protein: CASSTGLAGIGETQYF.

The genes are TRBV18 and TRBJ2-1, with 9 bases identical to TRBD1. Trimming cost V 5 bases and J 7 bases; bases outside gene matches: 9. Germline lookup yields CDR1 KGHSH and CDR2 LQKENI. CDR3 length: 15 amino acids. The CDR3 protein is CASSTRDRVRNEQFF. The CDR3 bases are TGTGCCAGCTCAACCCGGGACAGGGTCCGAAATGAGCAGTTCTTC.

The chain combines TRBV28 with TRBJ2-7, with D unclear. Germline CDR1 reads MDHEN; CDR2 reads SYDVKM. V lost 4 bases and J lost 0, with 13 bases in between. CDR3 length: 15 amino acids. The CDR3 here is CASSSVRNSSYEQYF. CDR3 coding DNA: TGTGCCAGCAGTTCCGTCAGGAACAGCTCCTACGAGCAGTACTTC.

The DNA for the CDR3 is TGTGCCAGCAGGTTAACTAGCGGGGGGGCCTCCTACAATGAGCAGTTCTTC. This sequence encodes CASRLTSGGASYNEQFF. This chain links TRBV11-2 with TRBJ2-1, with TRBD2 matching over 13 bases. The V segment lost 6 bases and the J segment 0 bases; nucleotides outside the gene matches: 5. Germline loops: CDR1 SGHAT, CDR2 FQNNGV. CDR3 length equals 17 residues.

CDR3: CASSYSASGGGTQYF. CDR3 in DNA: TGTGCCAGCAGTTACTCGGCTAGCGGGGGAGGTACGCAGTATTTT. This chain connects TRBV6-2 or TRBV6-3 to TRBJ2-3, with TRBD2 identical over 10 bases. Germline loops: CDR1 MNHEY, CDR2 SVGEGT. The CDR3 totals 15 residues. The V and J ends lost 0 bases and 8 bases, in that order; junction bases with no gene match: 5.

The chain is built from TRBV7-2 and TRBJ1-2; D call uncertain. Germline lookup yields CDR1 SGHTA and CDR2 FQGNSA. The V and J ends lost 7 bases and 5 bases respectively, with 14 bases between them. The CDR3 has 13 amino acids. CDR3 in amino acids: CASMEGQGYGYTF. The CDR3 DNA reads TGTGCCAGCATGGAGGGCCAAGGGTATGGCTACACCTTC.

The V and J genes are TRBV6-5 and TRBJ1-5; D is undetermined. The CDR3 contains 13 residues. Trimming pared 8 bases from V and 4 bases from J, leaving 12 bases between. Per germline, CDR1 MNHEY and CDR2 SVGAGI. CDR3 sequence (DNA): TGTGCCAGCTCCCCTCGAGGTAATCAGCCCCAGCATTTT. Amino acid sequence: CASSPRGNQPQHF.

The V gene is TRBV27, the J gene TRBJ2-5; TRBD2 matches 11 bases. V dropped 3 bases and J dropped 2; count of bases not matched to a gene: 11. Looked up from germline, CDR1 is MNHEY and CDR2 is SMNVEV (reference sequence). The CDR3 is 18 amino acids. CDR3 amino acids: CASSFGSGGASRQETQYF. CDR3 in DNA: TGTGCCAGCAGTTTCGGTAGCGGGGGGGCCTCTCGGCAAGAGACCCAGTACTTC.

The chain uses TRBV5-1 and TRBJ2-3, with 10 bases matching TRBD2. Trimming cost V 5 bases and J 5 bases; bases outside gene matches: 8. This CDR3 spans 15 amino acids. Germline assignment: CDR1 SGHRS and CDR2 YFSETQ. Here the CDR3 DNA reads TGCGCCAGCAGACAAAGCGGGGGGGCAGGAGATACGCAGTATTTT. It encodes CASRQSGGAGDTQYF.

This clone was recorded a few times. The chain joins TRBV11-1 to TRBJ1-1, with D possibly matching TRBD1 (5 bases). Trimming stripped 0 bases from V and 1 base from J, with 9 bases between. There are 15 residues in the CDR3. Looked up from germline, CDR1 is SGHAT and CDR2 is FQDESV (reference sequence). The chain's CDR3 is CASSLAGVPNTEAFF. CDR3 sequence (DNA): TGTGCCAGCAGCTTAGCAGGGGTCCCGAACACTGAAGCTTTCTTT.

This clone was seen a handful of times. CDR3 nucleotide sequence: TGTGCCAGCAGCTTGAAGCTAGCGGGGGGGTTGGACATTCAGTACTTC. Protein: CASSLKLAGGLDIQYF. V is TRBV5-4 and J is TRBJ2-4; 12 bases fit TRBD2. Germline loops: CDR1 SGHNT, CDR2 YYREEE (reference sequence). The CDR3 has 16 amino acids. V was clipped by 1 base and J by 8 bases; unmatched bases: 7.

The rearrangement links TRBV6-6 to TRBJ1-1; unclear D gene. CDR1 is MNHNY, CDR2 SVGAGI, per germline (reference sequence). This CDR3 comprises 16 residues. V was cut by 3 bases and J by 7 bases, with 21 bases left in between. CDR3 sequence: CASSYMGADDGFEAFF. The CDR3 nucleotides are TGTGCCAGCAGTTATATGGGAGCAGATGACGGATTTGAAGCTTTCTTT.

The chain uses TRBV27 and TRBJ2-3; D possibly corresponds to TRBD1 (5 bases). The CDR3 totals 12 residues. The V end was cut by 6 bases, the J end by 3 bases, with 7 bases between. Germline-derived CDR1 and CDR2 are MNHEY and SMNVEV (reference sequence). CDR3: CASRGLTDTQYF. CDR3 nucleotides: TGTGCCAGCAGGGGGCTGACAGATACGCAGTATTTT.

The J gene is TRBJ2-3, the V gene TRBV5-1, with D maybe TRBD2 (5 bases). The germline CDR1 and CDR2 sequences are SGHRS and YFSETQ. Trimming removed 0 bases at V and 2 bases at J, with 10 bases between. CDR3 length: 15 amino acids. This CDR3 is CASSLGRTDTDTQYF. The CDR3 region has the DNA TGCGCCAGCAGCTTGGGGAGGACTGACACAGATACGCAGTATTTT.

This clone occurred a few times. This sample also contains other DNA sequences that code for the same CDR3. The V gene is TRBV7-6, the J gene TRBJ1-1; D is unresolved. The CDR3 is 14 residues long. Germline V gene data show CDR1 as SGHVS and CDR2 as FNYEAQ. Trimming shortened V by 0 bases and J by 5 bases, and 10 bases separated the two germline ends. CDR3 loop: CASSLAQRGTEAFF. The CDR3 DNA reads TGTGCCAGCAGCTTAGCGCAGCGAGGTACTGAAGCTTTCTTT.

This clone came up a few times. The sample holds other DNA sequences that translate to the same CDR3. V gene TRBV4-1 combines with J gene TRBJ1-5; 7 nucleotides match TRBD1. V lost 3 bases and J lost 5; bases outside the gene matches: 16. CDR1 and CDR2 from the germline V gene are MGHRA and YSYEKL. This CDR3 region has 18 residues. The CDR3 region has the DNA TGCGCCAGCAGCCAGATTACAGGGGTGTGGGGCATGGATCAGCCCCAGCATTTT. Its translation: CASSQITGVWGMDQPQHF.

The V call is TRBV30, the J call TRBJ2-7; 7 nucleotides agree with TRBD1. The CDR3 extends over 14 amino acids. The trim removed 0 bases at V and 5 bases at J, leaving 7 bases unmatched. Germline CDR1 GTSNPN, CDR2 SVGIG (reference sequence). The CDR3 loop reads CAWSVVRTGNEQYF. Here the CDR3 DNA reads TGTGCCTGGAGTGTAGTCCGGACAGGCAACGAGCAGTACTTC.